This record covers a single T cell receptor (beta chain). The sample carries other DNA sequences with the same CDR3. This sample was taken from a study of blood T cell repertoires in COVID-19. Germline V lookup: CDR1 SGHRS, CDR2 YFSETQ. This CDR3 region has 14 residues. Trimming cost V 0 bases and J 7 bases, with 11 bases left between them. TCRdb's copy holds only in-frame clones and misses some; the assay was immunoSEQ multiplex PCR. The sample has about 73,000 clones, around 81% seen once. The V call is TRBV5-1, the J call TRBJ1-5; D gene uncertain. The sample was peripheral blood. This sequence originates from a human donor in a cohort sampled during active COVID-19. CDR3: CASSLEGAGQPQHF. CDR3 in DNA: TGCGCCAGCAGCTTGGAGGGAGCGGGGCAGCCCCAGCATTTT.